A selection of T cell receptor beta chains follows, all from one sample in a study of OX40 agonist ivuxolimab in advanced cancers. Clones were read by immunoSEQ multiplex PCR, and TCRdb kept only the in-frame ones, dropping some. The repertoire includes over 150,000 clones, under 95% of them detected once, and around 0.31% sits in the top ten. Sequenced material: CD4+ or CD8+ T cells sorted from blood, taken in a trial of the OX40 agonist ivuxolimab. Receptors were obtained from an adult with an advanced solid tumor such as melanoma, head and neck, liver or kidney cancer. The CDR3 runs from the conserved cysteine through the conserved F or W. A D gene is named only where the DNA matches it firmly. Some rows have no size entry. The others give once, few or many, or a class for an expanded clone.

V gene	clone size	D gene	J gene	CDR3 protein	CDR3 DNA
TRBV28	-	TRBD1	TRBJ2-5	CASSPQGPGTQYF	TGTGCCAGCAGCCCACAGGGGCCCGGGACCCAGTACTTC
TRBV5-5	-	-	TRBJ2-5	CASSLGQGKETQYF	TGTGCCAGCAGCTTGGGTCAGGGCAAAGAGACCCAGTACTTC
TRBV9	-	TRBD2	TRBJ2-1	CASSQSGTSYNEQFF	TGTGCCAGCAGCCAAAGCGGGACCTCCTACAATGAGCAGTTCTTC
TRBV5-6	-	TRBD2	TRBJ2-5	CASSPQRGPHQETQYF	TGTGCCAGCAGCCCTCAGCGGGGGCCACACCAAGAGACCCAGTACTTC
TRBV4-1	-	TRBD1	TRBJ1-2	CASSHPPGTGDGYTF	TGCGCCAGCAGCCATCCCCCCGGGACAGGGGATGGCTACACCTTC
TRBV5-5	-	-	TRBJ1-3	CASSIGQSGNTIYF	TGTGCCAGCAGCATTGGACAGTCTGGAAACACCATATATTTT
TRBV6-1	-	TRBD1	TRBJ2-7	CASSVGTGGIYEQYF	TGTGCCAGCAGTGTTGGGACAGGGGGAATATACGAGCAGTACTTC
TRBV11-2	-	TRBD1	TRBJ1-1	CASSLRTGGSQAFF	TGTGCCAGCAGCCTGCGGACAGGGGGGTCGCAAGCTTTCTTT
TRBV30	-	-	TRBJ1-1	CAWSSGMNTEAFF	TGTGCCTGGAGTTCGGGGATGAACACTGAAGCTTTCTTT
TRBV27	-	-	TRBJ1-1	CASSLQGAAEAFF	TGTGCCAGCAGTTTACAAGGGGCAGCTGAAGCTTTCTTT
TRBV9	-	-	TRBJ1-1	CASSVGRDTEAFF	TGTGCCAGCAGCGTAGGCCGAGACACTGAAGCTTTCTTT
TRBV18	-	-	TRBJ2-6	CASSPERASGANVLTF	TGTGCCAGCTCACCAGAAAGGGCCTCTGGGGCCAACGTCCTGACTTTC
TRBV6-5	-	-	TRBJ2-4	CASSYSPGAGNIQYF	TGTGCCAGCAGTTACTCGCCGGGGGCTGGAAACATTCAGTACTTC
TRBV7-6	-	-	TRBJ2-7	CASSLPDSYEQYF	TGTGCCAGCAGCTTACCAGATTCCTACGAGCAGTACTTC
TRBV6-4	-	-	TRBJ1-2	CASSEIAGTGGYTF	TGTGCCAGCAGTGAGATAGCGGGGACGGGTGGCTACACCTTC
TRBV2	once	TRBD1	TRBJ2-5	CASGRDRAQETQYF	TGTGCCAGCGGCAGGGACAGGGCGCAAGAGACCCAGTACTTC
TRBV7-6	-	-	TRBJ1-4	CASSLKIDSATNEKLFF	TGTGCCAGCAGCTTAAAGATCGACAGCGCAACTAATGAAAAACTGTTTTTT
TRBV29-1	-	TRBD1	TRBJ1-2	CSVEDGTVDGYTF	TGCAGCGTTGAAGATGGGACAGTCGATGGCTACACCTTC
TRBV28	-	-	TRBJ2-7	CASTLGGGRFFYEQYF	TGTGCCAGCACCCTAGGTGGGGGCCGGTTTTTTTACGAGCAGTACTTC
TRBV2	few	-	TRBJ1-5	CASRNGVYSNQPQHF	TGTGCCAGCAGGAACGGAGTGTATAGCAATCAGCCCCAGCATTTT
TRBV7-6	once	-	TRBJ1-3	CASSRAYSSGNTIYF	TGTGCCAGCAGCCGCGCCTACTCGTCTGGAAACACCATATATTTT
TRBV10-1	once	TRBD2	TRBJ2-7	CASSEWSSGTKNEQYF	TGCGCCAGCAGTGAGTGGAGTAGCGGGACGAAAAACGAGCAGTACTTC
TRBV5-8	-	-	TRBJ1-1	CASSLRGQNTEAFF	TGTGCCAGCAGCTTGCGCGGCCAGAACACTGAAGCTTTCTTT
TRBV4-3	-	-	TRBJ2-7	CASSQDLRPEQYF	TGCGCCAGCAGCCAAGATCTTCGGCCTGAGCAGTACTTC
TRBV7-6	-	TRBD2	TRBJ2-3	CASSRPVLAGADTQYF	TGTGCCAGCAGCCGCCCGGTACTAGCGGGGGCAGATACGCAGTATTTT
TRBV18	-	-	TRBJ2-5	CASSPRPPYEGRGETQYF	TGTGCCAGCTCACCACGTCCCCCGTATGAGGGCCGGGGAGAGACCCAGTACTTC
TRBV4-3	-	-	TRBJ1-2	CASSHISFGYTF	TGCGCCAGCAGCCACATCTCGTTTGGCTACACCTTC
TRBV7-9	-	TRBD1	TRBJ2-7	CASSLSGQASVQYF	TGTGCCAGCAGCTTATCCGGACAGGCGTCTGTGCAGTACTTC
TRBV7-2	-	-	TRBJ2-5	CASSPRRETQYF	TGTGCCAGCAGCCCTAGGAGGGAGACCCAGTACTTC
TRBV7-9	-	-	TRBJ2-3	CASSLVLPRTDTQYF	TGTGCCAGCAGCTTAGTGTTGCCCCGCACAGATACGCAGTATTTT
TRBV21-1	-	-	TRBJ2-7	CASSKDPLGPAAGCYEQYF	TGTGCCAGCAGCAAAGACCCACTAGGACCTGCAGCGGGATGCTACGAGCAGTACTTC
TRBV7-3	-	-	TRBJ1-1	CASSANGGNTEAFF	TGTGCCAGCAGCGCCAACGGGGGTAACACTGAAGCTTTCTTT
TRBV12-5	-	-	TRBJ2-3	CASGLGDGRTDTQYF	TGTGCTAGTGGTTTGGGGGATGGGCGCACAGATACGCAGTATTTT
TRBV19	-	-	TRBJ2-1	CASTVGGLGYNEQFF	TGTGCCAGTACCGTCGGAGGGTTAGGGTACAATGAGCAGTTCTTC
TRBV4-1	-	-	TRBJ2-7	CASGQGTPYEQYF	TGCGCCAGCGGGCAGGGCACCCCCTACGAGCAGTACTTC
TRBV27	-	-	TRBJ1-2	CASSLSSRGGYTF	TGTGCCAGCAGTTTATCCTCCCGGGGGGGCTACACCTTC
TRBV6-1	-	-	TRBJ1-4	CASSDRRGGREKLFF	TGTGCCAGCAGTGACAGAAGGGGCGGGCGGGAAAAACTGTTTTTT
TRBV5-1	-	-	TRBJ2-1	CASSLIAERYNEQFF	TGCGCCAGCAGCTTAATAGCGGAGCGCTACAATGAGCAGTTCTTC
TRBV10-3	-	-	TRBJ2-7	CAITPGPSIGSYEQYF	TGTGCCATCACCCCAGGGCCGTCCATAGGATCATACGAGCAGTACTTC
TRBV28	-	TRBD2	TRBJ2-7	CASSLGGSGRADYEQYF	TGTGCCAGCAGTTTAGGGGGTAGCGGGAGGGCCGACTACGAGCAGTACTTC
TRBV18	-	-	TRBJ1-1	CASSPREGRTEAFF	TGTGCCAGCTCACCAAGGGAGGGGCGCACTGAAGCTTTCTTT
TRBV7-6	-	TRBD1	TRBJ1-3	CASSSDPTGEPGNTIYF	TGTGCCAGCAGCTCAGACCCCACAGGGGAACCAGGAAACACCATATATTTT
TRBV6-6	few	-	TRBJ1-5	CASSYGFPNQPQHF	TGTGCCAGCAGTTACGGTTTCCCGAATCAGCCCCAGCATTTT
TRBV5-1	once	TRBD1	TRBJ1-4	CASSSQGASYEKLFF	TGCGCCAGCAGCTCCCAGGGGGCTTCTTATGAAAAACTGTTTTTT
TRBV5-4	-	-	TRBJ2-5	CASSTGGYQETQYF	TGTGCCAGCAGCACAGGCGGGTACCAAGAGACCCAGTACTTC
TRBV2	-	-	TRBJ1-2	CASSLNPLNYGYTF	TGTGCCAGCAGTCTGAACCCTCTTAACTATGGCTACACCTTC
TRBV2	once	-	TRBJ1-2	CASSAGAAYGYTF	TGTGCCAGCAGTGCGGGGGCGGCCTATGGCTACACCTTC
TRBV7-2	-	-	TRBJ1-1	CASSRTQGHTEAFF	TGTGCCAGCAGCAGAACACAGGGTCACACTGAAGCTTTCTTT
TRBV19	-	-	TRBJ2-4	CASSMASGTKNIQYF	TGTGCCAGTAGTATGGCGAGTGGGACCAAAAACATTCAGTACTTC